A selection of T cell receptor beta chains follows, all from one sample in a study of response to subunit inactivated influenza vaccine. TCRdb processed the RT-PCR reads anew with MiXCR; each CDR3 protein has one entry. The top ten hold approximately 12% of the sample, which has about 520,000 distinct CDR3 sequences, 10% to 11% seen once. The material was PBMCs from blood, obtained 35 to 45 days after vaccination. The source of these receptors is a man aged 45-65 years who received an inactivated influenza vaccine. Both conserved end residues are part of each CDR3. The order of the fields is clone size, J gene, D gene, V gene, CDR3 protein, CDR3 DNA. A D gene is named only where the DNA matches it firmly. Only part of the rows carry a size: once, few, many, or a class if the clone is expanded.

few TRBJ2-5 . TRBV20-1 CSASGLASNQETQYF TGCAGTGCTAGTGGGCTAGCGTCGAACCAAGAGACCCAGTACTTC
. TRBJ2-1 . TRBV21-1 CASSTKDLPLYNEQFF TGTGCCAGCAGCACTAAGGACCTTCCTCTCTACAATGAGCAGTTCTTC
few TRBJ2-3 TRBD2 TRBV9 CASSPGTSGADTQYF TGTGCCAGCAGCCCAGGGACTAGCGGGGCAGATACGCAGTATTTT
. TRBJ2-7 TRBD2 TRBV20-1 CSAPGPAGGSYEQYF TGCAGTGCGCCCGGCCCGGCGGGAGGGTCCTACGAGCAGTACTTC
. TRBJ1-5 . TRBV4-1 CASSPNGGYSNQPQHF TGCGCCAGCAGCCCGAATGGGGGATATAGCAATCAGCCCCAGCATTTT
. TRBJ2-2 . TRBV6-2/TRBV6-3 CASSYSVSGDTGELFF TGTGCCAGCAGTTACTCGGTTTCAGGGGACACCGGGGAGCTGTTTTTT
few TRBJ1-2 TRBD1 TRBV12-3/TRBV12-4 CASSSQQGTYGYTF TGTGCCAGCAGTTCCCAACAGGGGACCTATGGCTACACCTTC
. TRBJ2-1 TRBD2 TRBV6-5 CASSYRLANEQFF TGTGCCAGCAGTTACCGACTAGCCAATGAGCAGTTCTTC
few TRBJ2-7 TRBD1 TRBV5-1 CASSLEGQGVYEQYF TGCGCCAGCAGCTTGGAGGGACAGGGAGTTTACGAGCAGTACTTC
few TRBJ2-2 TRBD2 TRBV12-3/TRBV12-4 CASSFPGALLAGAYTGELFF TGTGCCAGCAGTTTCCCCGGTGCTCTACTAGCGGGGGCCTACACCGGGGAGCTGTTTTTT
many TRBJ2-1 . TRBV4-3 CASSQGDADNEQFF TGCGCCAGCAGCCAAGGGGACGCGGACAATGAGCAGTTCTTC
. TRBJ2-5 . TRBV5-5 CASSALAETQYF TGTGCCAGCAGCGCCCTAGCTGAGACCCAGTACTTC
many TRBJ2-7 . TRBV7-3 CASSIGPSYEQYF TGTGCCAGCAGCATAGGTCCCTCCTACGAGCAGTACTTC
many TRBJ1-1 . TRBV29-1 CSVERGNTEAFF TGCAGCGTTGAGAGAGGGAACACTGAAGCTTTCTTT
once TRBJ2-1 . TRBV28 CASSLFLGTSYNEQFF TGTGCCAGCAGTTTGTTTCTGGGGACAAGCTACAATGAGCAGTTCTTC
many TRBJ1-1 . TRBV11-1 CASSLGVISFFENTEAFF TGTGCCAGCAGCTTAGGTGTTATTAGTTTTTTCGAGAACACTGAAGCTTTCTTT
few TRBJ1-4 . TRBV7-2 CASNPSGTANEKLFF TGTGCCAGCAACCCTAGTGGGACGGCTAATGAAAAACTGTTTTTT
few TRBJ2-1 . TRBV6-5 CASRQVHEQFF TGTGCCAGCAGGCAGGTCCATGAGCAGTTCTTC
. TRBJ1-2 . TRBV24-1 CATSVVGWSGYTF TGTGCCACCAGTGTGGTGGGTTGGTCTGGCTACACCTTC
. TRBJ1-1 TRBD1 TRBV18 CASSPKAGMSTGDRDEAFF TGTGCCAGCTCACCAAAGGCCGGGATGTCGACAGGGGACCGGGATGAAGCTTTCTTT
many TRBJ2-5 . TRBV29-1 CSTRRGTQETQYF TGCAGCACTAGGAGGGGGACTCAAGAGACCCAGTACTTC
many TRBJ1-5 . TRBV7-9 CASSSSRNQPQHF TGTGCCAGCAGCTCCTCACGGAATCAGCCCCAGCATTTT
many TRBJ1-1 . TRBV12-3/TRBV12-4 CASSLTWPNTEAFF TGTGCCAGCAGTTTAACGTGGCCCAACACTGAAGCTTTCTTT
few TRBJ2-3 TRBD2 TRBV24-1 CATSDPSSGRADTQYF TGTGCCACCAGTGACCCTAGTAGCGGGAGGGCGGATACGCAGTATTTT
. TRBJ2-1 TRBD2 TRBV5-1 CASSLWWRGNHNEQFF TGCGCCAGCAGCTTGTGGTGGCGGGGGAACCACAATGAGCAGTTCTTC
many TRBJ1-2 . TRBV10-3 CAISESEGYGYTF TGTGCCATCAGTGAGTCCGAGGGCTATGGCTACACCTTC
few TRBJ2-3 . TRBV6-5 CASSYWNRVPDTQYF TGTGCCAGCAGTTACTGGAACAGGGTTCCAGATACGCAGTATTTT
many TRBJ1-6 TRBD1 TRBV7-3 CASSSGQGRHSPLHF TGTGCCAGCAGCTCCGGACAGGGAAGGCATTCACCCCTCCACTTT
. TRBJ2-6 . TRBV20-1 CSAQQSSGANVLTF TGCAGTGCGCAACAGAGCTCTGGGGCCAACGTCCTGACTTTC
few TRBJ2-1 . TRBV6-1 CASTPPGALSYNEQFF TGTGCCAGCACCCCTCCCGGGGCGCTCTCCTACAATGAGCAGTTCTTC
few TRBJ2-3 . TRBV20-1 CSAKGRAGTQYF TGCAGTGCTAAAGGCCGGGCGGGTACGCAGTATTTT
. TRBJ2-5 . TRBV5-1 CASSLALGAEETQYF TGCGCCAGCAGCTTGGCCTTGGGGGCTGAAGAGACCCAGTACTTC
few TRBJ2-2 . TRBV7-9 CASSRQANTGELFF TGTGCCAGCAGTCGACAGGCAAACACCGGGGAGCTGTTTTTT
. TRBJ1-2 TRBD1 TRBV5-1 CASSFRTGGATGYTF TGCGCCAGCAGCTTCCGGACAGGGGGTGCGACTGGCTACACCTTC
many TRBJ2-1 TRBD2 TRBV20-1 CSARRLAGGRGEQFF TGCAGTGCTAGAAGACTAGCGGGAGGACGCGGGGAGCAGTTCTTC
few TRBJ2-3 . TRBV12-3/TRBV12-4 CASSPQATDTQYF TGTGCCAGCAGCCCCCAGGCTACCGATACGCAGTATTTT
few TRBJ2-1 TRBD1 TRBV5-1 CASSWAGTGGHNEQFF TGCGCCAGCAGCTGGGCCGGGACAGGGGGCCACAATGAGCAGTTCTTC
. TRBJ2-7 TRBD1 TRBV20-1 CSATGADDRDSYEQYF TGCAGTGCTACTGGGGCCGACGACAGGGATTCCTACGAGCAGTACTTC
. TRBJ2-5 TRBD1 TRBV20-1 CSARGADRGRETQYF TGCAGTGCCAGGGGTGCGGACAGGGGGAGAGAGACCCAGTACTTC
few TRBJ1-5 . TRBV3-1 CASSQGVIGISQPQHF TGTGCCAGCAGCCAAGGGGTTATAGGAATCTCTCAGCCCCAGCATTTT